Below are 24 T cell receptor beta chains sequenced from a single sample in a study of STAT5B mutations in CD4+ large granular lymphocyte leukemia. Assay: immunoSEQ multiplex PCR; the TCRdb copy retains only in-frame clones and omits some. The data contain roughly 34,000 clones, roughly 79% of them singletons. Sequenced: CD4+ T cells from blood buffy coats. These receptors all come from a human donor in good health.

The chain carries TRBV10-1 and TRBJ1-5, with D hard to call. The CDR3 has 13 residues. The V gene's germline CDR1 is WNHNN and CDR2 SYGVQD (reference sequence). Deletions cut 8 bases from V and 9 bases from J, with 17 bases between. CDR3 DNA: TGCGCCAGCCTCGGAGCCCAGGTTTTGCCCCAGCATTTT. Protein product: CASLGAQVLPQHF.

The CDR3 spells CASRVNTDTQYF. The CDR3 coding sequence is TGTGCCAGCCGGGTGAACACAGATACGCAGTATTTT. The chain has TRBV5-5 and TRBJ2-3; no definite D call. The CDR3 contains 12 residues. Germline V gene sequence: CDR1 SGHKS, CDR2 YYEKEE (reference sequence). Trimming removed 7 bases at V and 2 bases at J, with 8 bases between.

V and J are TRBV10-3 and TRBJ2-1; maybe TRBD2 (5 bases). This CDR3 comprises 15 residues. Looked up from germline, CDR1 is ENHRY and CDR2 is SYGVKD. Trimming left V 6 bases short and J 0 bases short, with 12 bases between. The CDR3 is CAIRTQSGSYNEQFF. CDR3 nucleotides: TGTGCCATCAGGACTCAAAGCGGCTCCTACAATGAGCAGTTCTTC.

The gene calls are TRBV11-2 and TRBJ2-3; the D is unclear. Trimming cost V 5 bases and J 7 bases, with 10 bases left between them. The CDR3 is 12 amino acids. Germline CDR1 SGHAT, CDR2 FQNNGV. The CDR3 coding sequence is TGTGCCAGCAGCCCGTCTGGAAATACGCAGTATTTT. As protein: CASSPSGNTQYF. Drawing the rest from reference TRBV11-2 and TRBJ2-3, the complete variable domain is EAGVAQSPRYKIIEKRQSVAFWCNPISGHATLYWYQQILGQGPKLLIQFQNNGVVDDSQLPKDRFSAERLKGVDSTLKIQPAKLEDSAVYLCASSPSGNTQYFGPGTRLTVL.

The J gene is TRBJ1-2, the V gene TRBV11-2, with D unclear. The CDR3 extends over 15 amino acids. V lost 2 bases, J lost 8 bases, and 18 bases lay in between. Germline V gene sequence: CDR1 SGHAT, CDR2 FQNNGV. DNA for the CDR3: TGTGCCAGCAGCTTACTTCGGTCCGATGGTGGCGGCTACACCTTC. Translation: CASSLLRSDGGGYTF.

The chain combines TRBV4-1 with TRBJ2-3; D perhaps matches TRBD2 (5 bases). There are 14 residues in the CDR3. V was shortened by 4 bases and J by 7 bases, with 15 bases between the two germline ends. The V gene's germline CDR1 is MGHRA and CDR2 YSYEKL. Here the CDR3 DNA reads TGCGCCAGCAGCCCCCTCCATCCGGGGAATACGCAGTATTTT. As protein: CASSPLHPGNTQYF.

This clone came up once. This rearrangement joins TRBV9 to TRBJ2-2; D is undetermined. From germline, CDR1 is SGDLS and CDR2 YYNGEE. The CDR3 is 15 residues long. With 4 bases removed from V and 2 bases from J, the gap between germline ends came to 12 bases. The CDR3 spells CASSPDGFNTGELFF. The CDR3, as DNA: TGTGCCAGCAGCCCGGATGGCTTTAACACCGGGGAGCTGTTTTTT. The full variable domain, rest sourced from reference TRBV9 and TRBJ2-2, is DSGVTQTPKHLITATGQRVTLRCSPRSGDLSVYWYQQSLDQGLQFLIQYYNGEERAKGNILERFSAQQFPDLHSELNLSSLELGDSALYFCASSPDGFNTGELFFGEGSRLTVL.

The J gene is TRBJ2-1, the V gene TRBV27, with 12 bases that match TRBD1. V shed 6 bases and J 6 bases; nucleotides not matched to a gene: 9. The CDR3 is 16 residues long. The germline gives CDR1 MNHEY, CDR2 SMNVEV (reference sequence). The CDR3 loop is CASRHGTGGIGNEQFF. CDR3 DNA: TGTGCCAGCAGGCACGGGACAGGGGGCATTGGCAATGAGCAGTTCTTC.

This clone came up once. The CDR3 spells CASSVQDRAYEQYF. CDR3 sequence (DNA): TGTGCCAGCAGCGTACAAGACAGAGCCTACGAGCAGTACTTC. The chain employs TRBV9 and TRBJ2-7, with a tentative D call TRBD1 (5 bases). CDR1 and CDR2 from the germline V gene are SGDLS and YYNGEE. The V gene lost 1 base and the J gene lost 2 bases, with 10 bases spanning the gap. This CDR3 region has 14 residues.

This clone was observed a few times. The chain links TRBV11-2 to TRBJ1-1; D gene unclear. The germline V and J ends were trimmed by 3 bases and 1 base, with 9 bases remaining between them. Germline V gene sequence: CDR1 SGHAT, CDR2 FQNNGV. CDR3 length equals 14 residues. The CDR3 spells CASSFEGKNTEAFF. CDR3 coding DNA: TGTGCCAGCAGCTTCGAAGGGAAGAACACTGAAGCTTTCTTT.

The rearrangement joins TRBV4-1 to TRBJ1-4; D call uncertain. The CDR3 contains 12 residues. V lost 4 bases to trimming and J lost 10 bases, with 10 bases between them. Germline values: CDR1 MGHRA, CDR2 YSYEKL. As DNA, the CDR3 is TGCGCCAGCAGCCTTCTTTCGGGAAAACTGTTTTTT. This codes for CASSLLSGKLFF.

V usage is TRBV10-1 and J usage is TRBJ2-5, with 9 positions matching TRBD1. The CDR3 totals 16 residues. Trimming took 4 bases from V and 3 from J; bases not matched to a gene: 9. Germline values: CDR1 WNHNN, CDR2 SYGVQD (reference sequence). For the CDR3, the DNA is TGCGCCAGCAGTGCGTCTGGCGGACAGGGGAAAGAGACCCAGTACTTC. Translating gives CASSASGGQGKETQYF.

The CDR3 bases are TGTGCCAGCAGTTCCCCGGGGGCGCCCAATCAGCCCCAGCATTTT. It yields the protein CASSSPGAPNQPQHF. This sequence joins TRBV6-1 and TRBJ1-5, with a weak D call TRBD1 (6 bases). The CDR3 runs to 15 residues. Between the trimmed V and J ends, which lost 5 bases and 3 bases, there was a span of 14 bases. CDR1 and CDR2 from the germline V gene are MNHNS and SASEGT.

The gene calls are TRBV28 and TRBJ1-1, with a weak D call TRBD1 (5 bases). CDR1 is MDHEN and CDR2 is SYDVKM in the germline V gene. CDR3 length: 12 amino acids. Trimming removed 7 bases from V and 11 bases from J, with 17 bases in between. CDR3 amino acids: CASTLGGDIAFF. The CDR3 DNA reads as TGTGCCAGCACCCTGGGGGGGGATATTGCTTTCTTT.

In this sample, this clone turned up a few times. This chain uses TRBV28 with TRBJ1-5; D unclear. Germline V gives CDR1 MDHEN, CDR2 SYDVKM. V was cut by 3 bases and J by 5 bases, with 17 bases left in between. There are 16 residues in the CDR3. The CDR3 spells CASSFPVPTRDQPQHF. In DNA, the CDR3 is TGTGCCAGCAGTTTTCCGGTCCCGACCCGAGATCAGCCCCAGCATTTT.

J is TRBJ2-3 and V is TRBV28; the D is unclear. Germline V CDR1 and CDR2: MDHEN, SYDVKM. CDR3 length equals 11 residues. V shed 2 bases and J shed 5 bases, with 2 bases lying between them. The CDR3 region is CASSLRDTQYF. DNA of the CDR3: TGTGCCAGCAGTTTAAGAGATACGCAGTATTTT.

This clone was observed a single time. The chain joins TRBV18 to TRBJ1-4, with 8 bases matching TRBD1. After removal of 3 bases from V and 0 bases from J, the junction contained 9 bases not matched to a gene. This CDR3 contains 18 residues. Germline CDR1 is KGHSH and CDR2 is LQKENI. The CDR3 here is CASSPNRGNHATNEKLFF. The CDR3 nucleotides are TGTGCCAGCTCACCCAACAGGGGGAACCATGCAACTAATGAAAAACTGTTTTTT.

The V and J genes are TRBV19 and TRBJ2-5; 7 bases agree with TRBD2. The CDR3 runs 15 residues. Germline V lookup: CDR1 LNHDA, CDR2 SQIVND (reference sequence). V shed 3 bases, J shed 1 base, and the junction held 5 bases outside the gene matches. CDR3 coding DNA: TGTGCCAGTAGTATGTCCGCTAGCGGCCAAGAGACCCAGTACTTC. Amino acids: CASSMSASGQETQYF. Together with reference TRBV19 and TRBJ2-5, the CDR3 gives the full variable domain: DGGITQSPKYLFRKEGQNVTLSCEQNLNHDAMYWYRQDPGQGLRLIYYSQIVNDFQKGDIAEGYSVSREKKESFPLTVTSAQKNPTAFYLCASSMSASGQETQYFGPGTRLLVL.

The chain combines TRBV7-2 with TRBJ2-5; possible D gene TRBD1, 6 bases. V lost 3 bases, J lost 2 bases, and 7 bases lay in between. The CDR3 is 13 residues long. Germline loops: CDR1 SGHTA, CDR2 FQGNSA. The CDR3 loop is CASSLDRQETQYF. In nucleotides, the CDR3 is TGTGCCAGCAGCTTGGACAGACAAGAGACCCAGTACTTC.

V usage is TRBV4-2 and J usage is TRBJ2-4; TRBD2 aligns across 10 bases. This CDR3 region has 17 residues. Losses at the gene ends were 4 bases for V and 0 bases for J; bases not matched to a gene: 6. Germline CDR1 and CDR2: LGHNA and YNFKEQ. The CDR3 DNA reads TGTGCCAGCAGCCTGCTACTAGCGGGGCTAGCCAAAAACATTCAGTACTTC. Translating gives CASSLLLAGLAKNIQYF.

This clone was counted once. The rearrangement joins TRBV29-1 to TRBJ2-5; D may be TRBD1 or TRBD2 (5 bases each). V was clipped by 6 bases and J by 1 base, with 9 bases between them. Looked up from germline, CDR1 is SQVTM and CDR2 is ANQGSEA. The CDR3 spans 12 residues. CDR3 loop: CSVTGPQETQYF. CDR3 nucleotide sequence: TGCAGCGTCACGGGACCCCAAGAGACCCAGTACTTC.

The chain couples TRBV28 to TRBJ2-1, with 7 bases identical to TRBD1. V trimming: 8 bases; J trimming: 0 bases; junction bases outside the gene matches: 4. CDR3 length equals 14 residues. Germline V CDR1 and CDR2: MDHEN, SYDVKM. The CDR3 reads CASQGDLSYNEQFF. The DNA of the CDR3 is TGTGCCAGCCAGGGGGACCTCTCCTACAATGAGCAGTTCTTC.

The chain has TRBV18 and TRBJ1-2; 8 bases fit TRBD1. This CDR3 comprises 14 residues. Losses at the gene ends were 3 bases for V and 11 bases for J; bases not matched to a gene: 11. Germline V gene data show CDR1 as KGHSH and CDR2 as LQKENI. The CDR3 is CASSPPGQGAAYTF. In nucleotides, the CDR3 is TGTGCCAGCTCACCTCCCGGGCAGGGGGCTGCATACACCTTC. Drawing the rest from reference TRBV18 and TRBJ1-2, the complete variable domain is NAGVMQNPRHLVRRRGQEARLRCSPMKGHSHVYWYRQLPEEGLKFMVYLQKENIIDESGMPKERFSAEFPKEGPSILRIQQVVRGDSAAYFCASSPPGQGAAYTFGSGTRLTVV.

The chain couples TRBV5-1 to TRBJ2-1, with D unresolved. The CDR3 sequence is 15 residues long. V was trimmed by 0 bases and J by 7 bases, leaving 14 bases between them. CDR1 SGHRS and CDR2 YFSETQ come from the germline V gene. The CDR3 sequence is CASSLAEISSNEQFF. The DNA of the CDR3 is TGCGCCAGCAGCTTGGCGGAAATTAGCTCAAATGAGCAGTTCTTC. The entire variable domain, with the rest obtained from reference TRBV5-1 and TRBJ2-1, is as follows: KAGVTQTPRYLIKTRGQQVTLSCSPISGHRSVSWYQQTPGQGLQFLFEYFSETQRNKGNFPGRFSGRQFSNSRSEMNVSTLELGDSALYLCASSLAEISSNEQFFGPGTRLTVL.